The 23 T cell receptor beta chains below were found in one sample sequenced in a study of T cell responses to AZD1222 COVID-19 vaccine. TCRdb's copy holds only in-frame clones and misses some; the assay was immunoSEQ multiplex PCR. The sample carries more than 140,000 clones, approximately 89% recorded once. The starting material was peripheral blood, obtained on day 0 of AZD1222 vaccination. The receptors derive from an adult in good health.

V usage is TRBV6-5 and J usage is TRBJ2-1; D unresolved. Germline V gene data show CDR1 as MNHEY and CDR2 as SVGAGI. CDR3 length: 14 amino acids. V was shortened by 6 bases and J by 2 bases, with 11 bases between the two germline ends. The CDR3 DNA reads as TGTGCCAGCAGCGTCCGGGCCGCCTACAATGAGCAGTTCTTC. Translated: CASSVRAAYNEQFF.

The chain recombines TRBV7-2 with TRBJ2-7, with unresolved D. The CDR3 is made up of 12 amino acids. Germline CDR1 is SGHTA and CDR2 is FQGNSA. V was cut by 1 base and J by 5 bases, with 6 bases left in between. CDR3 loop: CASSLGVHEQYF. CDR3 DNA: TGTGCCAGCAGCTTAGGTGTCCACGAGCAGTACTTC. Looking up the rest from reference TRBV7-2 and TRBJ2-7 gives the full variable domain: GAGVSQSPSNKVTEKGKDVELRCDPISGHTALYWYRQSLGQGLEFLIYFQGNSAPDKSGLPSDRFSAERTGGSVSTLTIQRTQQEDSAVYLCASSLGVHEQYFGPGTRLTVT.

V usage is TRBV2 and J usage is TRBJ2-7, with D uncertain. Looked up from germline, CDR1 is SNHLY and CDR2 is FYNNEI. The CDR3 runs 12 residues. V lost 7 bases to trimming and J lost 1 base, with 8 bases between them. The DNA for the CDR3 is TGTGCCAGCAAGTATCGGTCCTACGAGCAGTACTTC. It encodes CASKYRSYEQYF.

The chain employs TRBV7-9 and TRBJ2-7; D gene unclear. Germline loops: CDR1 SEHNR, CDR2 FQNEAQ (reference sequence). V was pared by 3 bases and J by 4 bases, with 7 bases between. This CDR3 has 12 residues. The CDR3 loop reads CASSFIGYEQYF. The CDR3 region has the DNA TGTGCCAGCAGCTTTATAGGGTACGAGCAGTACTTC. Full variable domain (remainder filled in from reference TRBV7-9 and TRBJ2-7): DTGVSQNPRHKITKRGQNVTFRCDPISEHNRLYWYRQTLGQGPEFLTYFQNEAQLEKSRLLSDRFSAERPKGSFSTLEIQRTEQGDSAMYLCASSFIGYEQYFGPGTRLTVT.

The chain joins TRBV19 to TRBJ2-2; TRBD2 matches at 11 bases. The ends lost 0 bases at V and 0 bases at J; junction bases unmatched: 6. This CDR3 is built from 19 residues. Looked up from germline, CDR1 is LNHDA and CDR2 is SQIVND (reference sequence). CDR3 protein: CASSIEGPGLAANTGELFF. The CDR3 DNA is TGTGCCAGTAGTATAGAGGGCCCGGGACTAGCGGCGAACACCGGGGAGCTGTTTTTT.

The chain couples TRBV2 to TRBJ1-1; D may be TRBD1 (5 bases). This CDR3 comprises 14 residues. The V and J ends lost 6 bases and 3 bases respectively, with 14 bases between them. CDR1 is SNHLY and CDR2 is FYNNEI in the germline V gene. In nucleotides, the CDR3 is TGTGCCAGCAGGGGGGGAATCGGGTACACTGAAGCTTTCTTT. It is translated as CASRGGIGYTEAFF.

The chain couples TRBV4-3 to TRBJ2-1; D is possibly TRBD1 or TRBD2 (5 bases each). The length of the CDR3 is 16 residues. The germline gives CDR1 LGHNA, CDR2 YSLEER. V lost 4 bases, J lost 5 bases, and 18 bases lay in between. CDR3 region: CASSPGWAGTNNEQFF. The CDR3 bases are TGCGCCAGCAGCCCCGGCTGGGCCGGGACCAACAATGAGCAGTTCTTC.

The V gene is TRBV18, the J gene TRBJ1-4; D call uncertain. V lost 2 bases and J 8 bases, leaving 9 bases between the germline ends. The CDR3 sequence is 13 residues long. Germline V gene lookup returns CDR1 KGHSH and CDR2 LQKENI. This chain's CDR3 is CASSPVGWEKLFF. The CDR3 nucleotides are TGTGCCAGCTCACCAGTGGGATGGGAAAAACTGTTTTTT.

The CDR3 DNA reads as TGTGCCAGCCTCCGGGTTGGGCAGACCTACGAGCAGTACTTC. Translated: CASLRVGQTYEQYF. This chain connects TRBV13 to TRBJ2-7; D uncertain. This CDR3 contains 14 residues. The germline V gene has CDR1 PRHDT and CDR2 FYEKMQ (reference sequence). Trimming took 8 bases from V and 2 from J, leaving 16 bases between them.

V usage is TRBV19 and J usage is TRBJ1-5; the match to TRBD1 covers 8 bases. CDR3 length: 16 amino acids. Germline V gene data show CDR1 as LNHDA and CDR2 as SQIVND (reference sequence). The V segment lost 5 bases and the J segment 5 bases; nucleotides outside the gene matches: 11. The CDR3 bases are TGTGCCAGTAGTGAAGGGACAGGTTGGGTGGATCAGCCCCAGCATTTT. Protein product: CASSEGTGWVDQPQHF. Filled out from reference TRBV19 and TRBJ1-5, the complete variable domain reads DGGITQSPKYLFRKEGQNVTLSCEQNLNHDAMYWYRQDPGQGLRLIYYSQIVNDFQKGDIAEGYSVSREKKESFPLTVTSAQKNPTAFYLCASSEGTGWVDQPQHFGDGTRLSIL.

The CDR3 DNA reads as TGTGCCAGCAGTTCCAACTGGCCCACTGAGCAGTTCTTC. This translates into CASSSNWPTEQFF. This chain connects TRBV12-3 or TRBV12-4 to TRBJ2-1; no firm D call. V was pared by 4 bases and J by 9 bases, with 13 bases between. The CDR3 sequence is 13 residues long.

This sequence joins TRBV3-1 (or the pseudogene TRBV3-2) and TRBJ1-2, with 7 bases matching TRBD1. The CDR3 contains 15 residues. CDR1 is LGHDT, CDR2 YNNKEL, per germline (reference sequence). Germline trimming cut 5 bases from V and 4 bases from J; bases unmatched to any gene: 10. Here the CDR3 reads CASSAQGRWVYGYTF. Here the CDR3 DNA reads TGTGCCAGCAGCGCACAGGGGAGATGGGTCTATGGCTACACCTTC.

This chain joins TRBV30 and TRBJ2-1; a weak D match, TRBD2 (6 bases). V gave up 2 bases and J gave up 7 bases, with 12 bases separating them. The CDR3 has 13 amino acids. Looked up from germline, CDR1 is GTSNPN and CDR2 is SVGIG (reference sequence). CDR3 region: CAWSMTRGNEQFF. CDR3 bases: TGTGCCTGGAGTATGACTAGGGGAAATGAGCAGTTCTTC.

This clone was counted only a few times. The chain has TRBV19 and TRBJ2-3; 8 nucleotides agree with TRBD2. V gave up 11 bases and J gave up 5 bases; unmatched junction bases: 3. The CDR3 runs 11 residues. Per the germline V gene, CDR1 is LNHDA and CDR2 is SQIVND (reference sequence). CDR3 sequence reads: CASRGGDTQYF. CDR3 nucleotide sequence: TGTGCCTCCCGGGGGGGAGATACGCAGTATTTT. Using reference TRBV19 and TRBJ2-3 for the parts outside the CDR3, the full variable domain is DGGITQSPKYLFRKEGQNVTLSCEQNLNHDAMYWYRQDPGQGLRLIYYSQIVNDFQKGDIAEGYSVSREKKESFPLTVTSAQKNPTAFYLCASRGGDTQYFGPGTRLTVL.

The chain links TRBV7-2 to TRBJ1-4, with TRBD1 identical over 10 bases. J gave up 3 bases and V 4 bases, and 8 bases lay outside the gene matches. Germline V gene lookup returns CDR1 SGHTA and CDR2 FQGNSA. There are 17 residues in the CDR3. In DNA form, the CDR3 reads TGTGCCAGCAGCTCCCAGACAGGGGGCGCGGCTAATGAAAAACTGTTTTTT. Encoded protein: CASSSQTGGAANEKLFF.

The rearrangement joins TRBV6-1 to TRBJ2-7; 11 positions agree with TRBD2. The germline V gene encodes CDR1 MNHNS and CDR2 SASEGT. This CDR3 is 14 amino acids long. V shed 6 bases and J 7 bases; nucleotides not matched to a gene: 8. CDR3 protein: CASSQGTSGLEQYF. The CDR3 nucleotides read TGTGCCAGCAGCCAAGGGACTAGCGGCCTGGAGCAGTACTTC.

The chain joins TRBV5-1 to TRBJ2-7; TRBD1 matches at 9 bases. This CDR3 has 17 amino acids. CDR1 is SGHRS, CDR2 YFSETQ, per germline. The V gene end was trimmed by 4 bases and the J gene end by 2 bases; junction bases not matched to a gene: 13. The CDR3 loop is CASSTGQGLGLAYEQYF. The CDR3 DNA follows: TGCGCCAGCAGCACCGGACAGGGGTTAGGTTTGGCCTACGAGCAGTACTTC.

The chain is built from TRBV28 and TRBJ2-2; TRBD2 might be the D (6 bases). The germline V gene encodes CDR1 MDHEN and CDR2 SYDVKM. The CDR3 length is 16 residues. The V gene lost 1 base and the J gene lost 1 base, with 10 bases spanning the gap. The CDR3 sequence is CASSLYGGKNTGELFF. Here the CDR3 DNA reads TGTGCCAGCAGTTTATACGGCGGGAAGAACACCGGGGAGCTGTTTTTT. The entire variable domain, with the rest obtained from reference TRBV28 and TRBJ2-2, is as follows: DVKVTQSSRYLVKRTGEKVFLECVQDMDHENMFWYRQDPGLGLRLIYFSYDVKMKEKGDIPEGYSVSREKKERFSLILESASTNQTSMYLCASSLYGGKNTGELFFGEGSRLTVL.

In DNA form, the CDR3 reads TGTGCCAGCAGTGACAGGGGGAATGAAAAACTGTTTTTT. This translates into CASSDRGNEKLFF. V gene TRBV6-1 combines with J gene TRBJ1-4; 7 bases agree with TRBD1. CDR1 is MNHNS, CDR2 SASEGT, per germline. This CDR3 has 13 amino acids. V lost 3 bases and J lost 5; bases outside the gene matches: 0.

The V gene is TRBV6-5, the J gene TRBJ2-7, with 8 bases aligning to TRBD1. Trimming cost V 7 bases and J 1 base; bases outside gene matches: 9. This CDR3 has 15 residues. Germline CDR1 reads MNHEY; CDR2 reads SVGAGI. CDR3 sequence reads: CASTKDRVESYEQYF. DNA for the CDR3: TGTGCCAGCACTAAGGACAGGGTCGAATCCTACGAGCAGTACTTC.

The chain employs TRBV13 and TRBJ2-2; unclear D gene. The ends were cut back, 5 bases at V and 5 bases at J, with 9 bases in the middle. The CDR3 is 13 residues long. Germline V lookup: CDR1 PRHDT, CDR2 FYEKMQ (reference sequence). The CDR3 loop is CASSRTPTGELFF. The CDR3 DNA sequence: TGTGCCAGCAGCCGCACCCCAACCGGGGAGCTGTTTTTT. Complete variable domain (other parts from reference TRBV13 and TRBJ2-2): AAGVIQSPRHLIKEKRETATLKCYPIPRHDTVYWYQQGPGQDPQFLISFYEKMQSDKGSIPDRFSAQQFSDYHSELNMSSLELGDSALYFCASSRTPTGELFFGEGSRLTVL.

The chain carries TRBV23-1 and TRBJ1-1; a weak D match, TRBD1 (6 bases). TRBV23-1 is sorted into the ORF group, with uncertain function. CDR3 length equals 14 residues. The V end was cut by 2 bases, the J end by 1 base, with 8 bases between. This CDR3 is CASSQLGANTEAFF. The CDR3 nucleotides are TGCGCCAGCAGTCAACTGGGGGCGAACACTGAAGCTTTCTTT.

This clone was counted a single time. The chain has TRBV6-5 and TRBJ1-6, with 10 nucleotides matching TRBD1. V shed 7 bases, J shed 8 bases, and the junction held 8 bases outside the gene matches. The CDR3 is 15 amino acids. From germline, CDR1 is MNHEY and CDR2 SVGAGI. CDR3 sequence reads: CASKPGGQGHSPLHF. DNA of the CDR3: TGTGCCAGCAAGCCTGGGGGACAGGGGCATTCACCCCTCCACTTT.